The rows below give T cell receptor beta chains drawn from one sample of a study of T-cell reconstitution after alpha-beta-depleted transplantation in children. TCRdb passed the PCR reads through MiXCR, listing each CDR3 protein once. The repertoire consists of about 600,000 distinct CDR3 sequences, with more than 20% occurring once and the leading ten covering about 14%. This sample comprised PBMCs, mostly from graft donor cells, obtained 360 days after TCRalphabeta/CD19-depleted stem cell transplant. Receptors originate from a boy under three years old who had a stem cell transplant for acute myeloid leukemia, so the T cells may come from the graft donor. The CDR3 runs from the conserved cysteine through the conserved F or W. The D gene is left open where the match is weak. Size tells how often a clone was seen (once, few, many) or the class of an expanded clone, and some rows leave it out.

j_call: TRBJ2-5; clone_size: few; v_call: TRBV11-2; cdr3_length: 16; d_call: -; cdr3_nt: TGTGCCAGCAGCTCCATTCAGGGGGGGCCCGGGGAGACCCAGTACTTC; cdr3_aa: CASSSIQGGPGETQYF
j_call: TRBJ2-3; clone_size: few; v_call: TRBV20-1; cdr3_length: 16; d_call: -; cdr3_nt: TGCAGTGCCGAAGGGGTTCGGGGGCGTGTGGCAGATACGCAGTATTTT; cdr3_aa: CSAEGVRGRVADTQYF
j_call: TRBJ2-1; clone_size: -; v_call: TRBV12-3/TRBV12-4; cdr3_length: 16; d_call: -; cdr3_nt: TGTGCCAGCAGCGGAGACCTTTTTAGCTCCTACAATGAGCAGTTCTTC; cdr3_aa: CASSGDLFSSYNEQFF
j_call: TRBJ2-1; clone_size: many; v_call: TRBV29-1; cdr3_length: 14; d_call: TRBD1; cdr3_nt: TGCAGCGTTGTGAAGGGGGCCCTACCCAATGAGCAGTTCTTC; cdr3_aa: CSVVKGALPNEQFF
j_call: TRBJ2-7; clone_size: -; v_call: TRBV15; cdr3_length: 16; d_call: -; cdr3_nt: TGTGCCACCAGCAGAGATAGTCAGGTTGGGGCTCACGAGCAGTACTTC; cdr3_aa: CATSRDSQVGAHEQYF
j_call: TRBJ2-3; clone_size: many; v_call: TRBV4-3; cdr3_length: 13; d_call: -; cdr3_nt: TGTGCCAGCTCACAGGTGGGCACAGATACGCAGTATTTT; cdr3_aa: CASSQVGTDTQYF
j_call: TRBJ2-3; clone_size: -; v_call: TRBV20-1; cdr3_length: 14; d_call: -; cdr3_nt: TGCAGTGCTAGAGATCAGGGGGGAAGAGATACGCAGTATTTT; cdr3_aa: CSARDQGGRDTQYF
j_call: TRBJ2-5; clone_size: -; v_call: TRBV12-3/TRBV12-4; cdr3_length: 13; d_call: -; cdr3_nt: TGTGCCAGCAGCCCCGACAGCTTTAGGGCCCAGTACTTC; cdr3_aa: CASSPDSFRAQYF
j_call: TRBJ1-1; clone_size: -; v_call: TRBV2; cdr3_length: 16; d_call: TRBD1; cdr3_nt: TGTGCCAGCAGTGACCGAGACAGGGGGTTTGACACTGAAGCTTTCTTT; cdr3_aa: CASSDRDRGFDTEAFF
j_call: TRBJ1-1; clone_size: -; v_call: TRBV28; cdr3_length: 15; d_call: -; cdr3_nt: TGTGCCAGCAGTTTCGTCGACAGCCAATTTCTTGAAGCTTTCTTT; cdr3_aa: CASSFVDSQFLEAFF
j_call: TRBJ2-3; clone_size: few; v_call: TRBV28; cdr3_length: 17; d_call: TRBD1; cdr3_nt: TGTGCCAGCAGTCCTCTACGAGACAGGGTAGGAACAGATACGCAGTATTTT; cdr3_aa: CASSPLRDRVGTDTQYF
j_call: TRBJ2-2; clone_size: -; v_call: TRBV18; cdr3_length: 13; d_call: -; cdr3_nt: TGTGCCAGCTCACCACAGGGAATAGGGGAGCTGTTTTTT; cdr3_aa: CASSPQGIGELFF
j_call: TRBJ1-2; clone_size: -; v_call: TRBV4-3; cdr3_length: 13; d_call: -; cdr3_nt: TGCGCCAGCAGCCCTGGCCGGGACAATGGCTACACCTTC; cdr3_aa: CASSPGRDNGYTF
j_call: TRBJ2-5; clone_size: -; v_call: TRBV18; cdr3_length: 13; d_call: -; cdr3_nt: TGTGCCAGCTCACCACTTGACAGGGAGACCCAGTACTTC; cdr3_aa: CASSPLDRETQYF
j_call: TRBJ1-2; clone_size: few; v_call: TRBV29-1; cdr3_length: 13; d_call: TRBD1; cdr3_nt: TGCAGCGCCCGGGGACAGGGGGATTATGGCTACACCTTC; cdr3_aa: CSARGQGDYGYTF
j_call: TRBJ2-2; clone_size: many; v_call: TRBV7-7; cdr3_length: 16; d_call: TRBD1; cdr3_nt: TGTGCCAGCAGCTTAGTAGGGGGCGCCGACACCGGGGAGCTGTTTTTT; cdr3_aa: CASSLVGGADTGELFF
j_call: TRBJ1-6; clone_size: many; v_call: TRBV7-2; cdr3_length: 14; d_call: -; cdr3_nt: TGTGCCAGCAGCTTCGATGGCTATAATTCACCCCTCCACTTT; cdr3_aa: CASSFDGYNSPLHF
j_call: TRBJ2-1; clone_size: -; v_call: TRBV20-1; cdr3_length: 16; d_call: TRBD2; cdr3_nt: TGCAGTGTCTACGGGGGGGGGCTTAGCTCCTACAATGAGCAGTTCTTC; cdr3_aa: CSVYGGGLSSYNEQFF
j_call: TRBJ2-4; clone_size: -; v_call: TRBV6-1; cdr3_length: 16; d_call: TRBD1; cdr3_nt: TGTGCCAGCAGTGAAGCCAGGGGGACCCCGCGACACATTCAGTACTTC; cdr3_aa: CASSEARGTPRHIQYF
j_call: TRBJ2-5; clone_size: -; v_call: TRBV5-6; cdr3_length: 14; d_call: -; cdr3_nt: TGTGCCAGCAGCTTCAGCTATGCCCAAGAGACCCAGTACTTC; cdr3_aa: CASSFSYAQETQYF
j_call: TRBJ2-1; clone_size: many; v_call: TRBV5-1; cdr3_length: 14; d_call: -; cdr3_nt: TGCGCCAGCAGTTTCGGACAGACCTACAATGAGCAGTTCTTC; cdr3_aa: CASSFGQTYNEQFF
j_call: TRBJ2-1; clone_size: -; v_call: TRBV28; cdr3_length: 14; d_call: -; cdr3_nt: TGTGCCAGCAGTTCTACACGATCCTACAATGAGCAGTTCTTC; cdr3_aa: CASSSTRSYNEQFF
j_call: TRBJ2-7; clone_size: many; v_call: TRBV27; cdr3_length: 14; d_call: -; cdr3_nt: TGTGCCAGCAGTTCGCGGGACAGTTACTACGAGCAGTACTTC; cdr3_aa: CASSSRDSYYEQYF
j_call: TRBJ1-1; clone_size: few; v_call: TRBV15; cdr3_length: 13; d_call: TRBD1; cdr3_nt: TGTGCCACCAGCAGCGGGACAGGGGTTGAAGCTTTCTTT; cdr3_aa: CATSSGTGVEAFF
j_call: TRBJ2-1; clone_size: -; v_call: TRBV20-1; cdr3_length: 14; d_call: TRBD2; cdr3_nt: TGCAGTGCTGGACTAGCATGGGGTTACAATGAGCAGTTCTTC; cdr3_aa: CSAGLAWGYNEQFF
j_call: TRBJ2-5; clone_size: -; v_call: TRBV6-5; cdr3_length: 14; d_call: TRBD2; cdr3_nt: TGTGCCAGCAGTTACGGGCGGGGGTCAGAGACCCAGTACTTC; cdr3_aa: CASSYGRGSETQYF
j_call: TRBJ2-3; clone_size: many; v_call: TRBV2; cdr3_length: 14; d_call: -; cdr3_nt: TGTGCCAGCAGTGAAGGGGAGCCGACAGATACGCAGTATTTT; cdr3_aa: CASSEGEPTDTQYF
j_call: TRBJ1-5; clone_size: few; v_call: TRBV4-1; cdr3_length: 15; d_call: -; cdr3_nt: TGCGCCAGCAGCCAAGGGTTGGTAGGCAATCAGCCCCAGCATTTT; cdr3_aa: CASSQGLVGNQPQHF
j_call: TRBJ2-3; clone_size: few; v_call: TRBV5-5; cdr3_length: 15; d_call: -; cdr3_nt: TGTGCCAGCAGGGGGCGCCTGATGGGGTGGGATACGCAGTATTTT; cdr3_aa: CASRGRLMGWDTQYF
j_call: TRBJ2-1; clone_size: few; v_call: TRBV12-3/TRBV12-4; cdr3_length: 14; d_call: -; cdr3_nt: TGTGCCAGCAGTTTAGCCGGGCAGTTCAATGAGCAGTTCTTC; cdr3_aa: CASSLAGQFNEQFF
j_call: TRBJ1-2; clone_size: -; v_call: TRBV12-3/TRBV12-4; cdr3_length: 15; d_call: TRBD1; cdr3_nt: TGTGCCAGCACTGGGACAGAGTCTCCGAGGGCCGGCTACACCTTC; cdr3_aa: CASTGTESPRAGYTF
j_call: TRBJ2-2; clone_size: few; v_call: TRBV6-1; cdr3_length: 17; d_call: TRBD2; cdr3_nt: TGTGCCAGCAGCCACGCAGGCGGGGGGCGGAACACCGGGGAGCTGTTTTTT; cdr3_aa: CASSHAGGGRNTGELFF